This T cell receptor beta chain was retrieved from a study of T cells expressing NK-cell markers. Study results and limitations: HCMV specificity of expanded NKG2C+ T cell clones remained unclear. The CD3+CD56-NKG2C+ fraction of a handful of donors was also led by these clonotypes.

5'RACE template switching with UMIs generated TCR beta cDNA. TCRdb reworked the 5' RACE reads into one entry per CDR3 protein, no DNA. Recorded for this sample: about 460,000 distinct CDR3 sequences. CDR1 MNHEY and CDR2 SMNVEV come from the germline V gene (reference sequence). This CDR3 contains 14 residues. With regard to this clonotype: Its antigen is unknown.

The rearrangement uses TRBV27 and TRBJ2-1; the D gene TCRdb calls, TRBD2, cannot be checked with no DNA. Source material: blood T cells: a sorted CD56 or NKG2C T cell subset, CD4+ or CD8+ T cells, or bulk PBMC T cells (not recorded which). This TCR came from a woman aged 50 to 60 in good health. The CDR3 is CASDRRENYNEQFF.